Shown below are 18 T cell receptor beta chains from a single sample sequenced in a study of shared clonotypes between healthy human individuals (dated by TCRdb to the early 2020s). Library creation used the immunoSEQ multiplex PCR assay. This is the immuneACCESS table as TCRdb keeps it, with only in-frame sequences that have V and J called. A part of the clones is gone; compared with another copy, unresolved V genes explain less than half, and the rest is unexplained. The sample profile shows a few hundred thousand clones; roughly 97% of them were found once. The top ten constitute 0.045% to 0.06% of the sample. Sequenced sample: naive CD4+ T cells sorted from blood. What the cell subset or site label conveys for this sample: CD45RA+ positively selected. The receptors come from a young woman in good health.

This chain joins TRBV18 and TRBJ2-7; no definite D call. The V gene's germline CDR1 is KGHSH and CDR2 LQKENI. The V end was cut by 0 bases, the J end by 0 bases, with 15 bases between. The CDR3 consists of 17 residues. CDR3 sequence (DNA): TGTGCCAGCTCACCACCGGCTGGACCGCCGAGCTCCTACGAGCAGTACTTC. Residues: CASSPPAGPPSSYEQYF.

This chain links TRBV18 with TRBJ1-4, with D perhaps matching TRBD1 (6 bases). CDR3 length: 16 amino acids. V lost 6 bases and J 4 bases, leaving 18 bases between the germline ends. Germline CDR1 is KGHSH and CDR2 is LQKENI. The CDR3 DNA follows: TGTGCCAGCTCTTCCGGCCGGGGGCAGGTTAATGAAAAACTGTTTTTT. Protein sequence: CASSSGRGQVNEKLFF. Complete variable domain (other parts from reference TRBV18 and TRBJ1-4): NAGVMQNPRHLVRRRGQEARLRCSPMKGHSHVYWYRQLPEEGLKFMVYLQKENIIDESGMPKERFSAEFPKEGPSILRIQQVVRGDSAAYFCASSSGRGQVNEKLFFGSGTQLSVL.

The chain is built from TRBV7-8 and TRBJ1-3; 7 bases agree with TRBD1. The J segment lost 2 bases and the V segment lost 1 base, leaving 2 bases of the junction unmatched. The CDR3 loop spans 15 amino acids. Germline CDR1 and CDR2: SGHVS and FQNEAQ. CDR3 nucleotides: TGTGCCAGCAGCTTAGGAAGGGGGCCTGGAAACACCATATATTTT. Protein sequence: CASSLGRGPGNTIYF.

This chain links TRBV5-1 with TRBJ2-5, with D perhaps TRBD1 or TRBD2 (5 bases each). V was trimmed by 4 bases and J by 1 base, leaving 11 bases between them. Germline CDR1 SGHRS, CDR2 YFSETQ. This CDR3 spans 14 amino acids. CDR3: CASSPGRTQETQYF. In nucleotides, the CDR3 is TGCGCCAGCAGCCCGGGACGGACCCAAGAGACCCAGTACTTC.

The V call is TRBV5-1, the J call TRBJ2-1; 7 bases map to TRBD1. Trimming cost V 0 bases and J 2 bases; bases outside gene matches: 2. Germline loops: CDR1 SGHRS, CDR2 YFSETQ. This CDR3 is 15 amino acids long. The CDR3 DNA is TGCGCCAGCAGCTTGGTAGGGGGCCCCTACAATGAGCAGTTCTTC. Amino acid sequence: CASSLVGGPYNEQFF. The variable domain in full, completed from reference TRBV5-1 and TRBJ2-1, reads KAGVTQTPRYLIKTRGQQVTLSCSPISGHRSVSWYQQTPGQGLQFLFEYFSETQRNKGNFPGRFSGRQFSNSRSEMNVSTLELGDSALYLCASSLVGGPYNEQFFGPGTRLTVL.

This rearrangement joins TRBV4-1 to TRBJ1-2, with unresolved D. Per the germline V gene, CDR1 is MGHRA and CDR2 is YSYEKL. The CDR3 length is 14 residues. V lost 0 bases and J 7 bases, leaving 12 bases between the germline ends. The CDR3 nucleotides read TGCGCCAGCAGCCAAGAGGCGAGGGTACGTGGCTACACCTTC. It encodes CASSQEARVRGYTF.

The CDR3 region has the DNA TGCGCCAGCACCTGGGACACGAGCTCCTACGAGCAGTACTTC. Protein sequence: CASTWDTSSYEQYF. V and J are TRBV10-1 and TRBJ2-7; possible D gene TRBD1, 6 bases. Germline loops: CDR1 WNHNN, CDR2 SYGVQD (reference sequence). This CDR3 comprises 14 residues. The germline V and J ends were trimmed by 7 bases and 0 bases, with 13 bases remaining between them.

Here the CDR3 DNA reads TGTGCCAGCAGCCGCTCAGGGGGCCCCGGGGAGCTGTTTTTT. Its protein product is CASSRSGGPGELFF. The chain uses TRBV7-6 and TRBJ2-2, with TRBD1 matching over 8 bases. Germline loops: CDR1 SGHVS, CDR2 FNYEAQ. This CDR3 spans 14 amino acids. V shed 5 bases, J shed 6 bases, and the junction held 5 bases outside the gene matches.

The chain joins TRBV4-2 to TRBJ1-2, with D perhaps TRBD1 (6 bases). V was pared by 1 base and J by 0 bases, with 12 bases between. Germline values: CDR1 LGHNA, CDR2 YNFKEQ. The CDR3 has 16 residues. The CDR3 DNA sequence: TGTGCCAGCAGCCAAGGCTCCAGGGGTCCTAACTATGGCTACACCTTC. It specifies CASSQGSRGPNYGYTF.

V and J are TRBV6-5 and TRBJ2-7; 7 bases are shared with TRBD2. The CDR3 is 14 amino acids. The germline gives CDR1 MNHEY, CDR2 SVGAGI. The J segment lost 0 bases and the V segment lost 5 bases, leaving 4 bases of the junction unmatched. This chain's CDR3 is CASSQAGSSYEQYF. The CDR3 coding sequence is TGTGCCAGCAGTCAAGCGGGAAGCTCCTACGAGCAGTACTTC.

The rearrangement uses TRBV6-1 and TRBJ1-1; D perhaps matches TRBD1 (6 bases). This CDR3 is 13 amino acids long. Germline V gene sequence: CDR1 MNHNS, CDR2 SASEGT. Trimming shortened V by 6 bases and J by 6 bases, and 14 bases separated the two germline ends. The chain's CDR3 is CASRGTGIAEAFF. For the CDR3, the DNA is TGTGCCAGCAGGGGCACAGGGATCGCTGAAGCTTTCTTT.

This chain uses TRBV27 with TRBJ1-2, with unresolved D. The CDR3 totals 16 residues. With 0 bases removed from V and 1 base from J, the gap between germline ends came to 12 bases. The germline V gene has CDR1 MNHEY and CDR2 SMNVEV (reference sequence). The CDR3 spells CASSLSRHPVNYGYTF. CDR3 in DNA: TGTGCCAGCAGTTTATCGCGACATCCGGTTAACTATGGCTACACCTTC.

The sample holds one count of this clone. The same CDR3 arises from other DNA sequences in this sample as well. The gene calls are TRBV28 and TRBJ2-7; weak D call: TRBD2 (5 bases). V dropped 6 bases and J dropped 2 bases, with 5 bases sitting between them. Germline V lookup: CDR1 MDHEN, CDR2 SYDVKM. The CDR3 runs to 11 residues. The CDR3 is CASREAYEQYF. Written as DNA, the CDR3 is TGTGCCAGCAGGGAGGCCTACGAGCAGTACTTC.

This chain links TRBV18 with TRBJ2-3; D gene uncertain. The ends were cut back, 2 bases at V and 4 bases at J, with 16 bases in the middle. Germline V gene sequence: CDR1 KGHSH, CDR2 LQKENI. This CDR3 has 16 residues. CDR3 sequence reads: CASSPKLATHSDTQYF. CDR3 sequence (DNA): TGTGCCAGCTCACCAAAGTTGGCTACCCACTCAGATACGCAGTATTTT.

The rearrangement uses TRBV11-3 and TRBJ2-7, with D unresolved. V lost 5 bases and J lost 7, with 9 bases in between. This CDR3 spans 11 amino acids. The germline gives CDR1 SGHNT, CDR2 YENEEA. The DNA of the CDR3 is TGTGCCAGCAGCCACCTCGGAGAGCAGTACTTC. Residues: CASSHLGEQYF.

The chain recombines TRBV19 with TRBJ2-7; TRBD1 agrees at 9 bases. Germline CDR1 LNHDA, CDR2 SQIVND (reference sequence). This CDR3 spans 17 amino acids. Trimming at V came to 3 bases and at J to 5 bases, leaving 14 bases not matched to a gene. CDR3 coding DNA: TGTGCCAGTAGTATTTTCGCCCCGGGACAGGGTTTCAACGAGCAGTACTTC. Protein sequence: CASSIFAPGQGFNEQYF.

The rearrangement links TRBV30 to TRBJ2-1, with 10 positions matching TRBD2. V lost 5 bases, J lost 4 bases, and 14 bases stayed unmatched. Germline V gene sequence: CDR1 GTSNPN, CDR2 SVGIG (reference sequence). The CDR3 is 17 amino acids. The CDR3 reads CAWRGASGTSEYNEQFF. The CDR3 DNA reads as TGTGCCTGGCGGGGGGCGTCCGGGACTAGCGAATACAATGAGCAGTTCTTC.

V and J are TRBV7-6 and TRBJ2-2; tentatively, D is TRBD2 (6 bases). The CDR3 loop spans 17 amino acids. The germline V gene has CDR1 SGHVS and CDR2 FNYEAQ. V gave up 1 base and J gave up 4 bases, with 16 bases separating them. As DNA, the CDR3 is TGTGCCAGCAGCTTAGTACGAGCTAGCGACCTCACCGGGGAGCTGTTTTTT. It translates to CASSLVRASDLTGELFF.